This T cell receptor beta chain stems from a study of cytomegalovirus exposure and HLA in healthy donors. The CDR3 sequence is 14 residues long. The germline V gene has CDR1 SGHNT and CDR2 YYREEE (reference sequence). With V trimmed by 4 bases and J by 7 bases, 6 bases remained unmatched. In this sample, this clone turned up a few times. Its antigen remains unidentified. PCR was performed using 60 Vbeta and 13 Jbeta primers. Repertoires were generated with immunoSEQ multiplex PCR, while TCRdb's copy carries only in-frame clones and drops some. Found here are some 120,000 clones, about 74% of them singletons; the top ten hold 5.8%. Broader study findings: The authors listed approximately 160 TCR beta chains as cytomegalovirus-associated. Common viral pathogens (according to a later analysis) appeared linked to several of the most significant clusters.

Healthy individuals who donated bone marrow served as the donors. The chain links TRBV5-4 to TRBJ2-1; 9 bases fit TRBD1. What was sequenced was PBMCs. The receptor comes from a woman aged 50 to 60 in good health and CMV-seropositive. CDR3 DNA sequence: TGTGCCAGCAGCGACAGGGGGGTAGAAAATGAGCAGTTCTTC. Protein: CASSDRGVENEQFF.